What follows are 8 T cell receptor beta chains derived from one specimen sequenced in a study of blood T cell repertoires in COVID-19. Using immunoSEQ multiplex PCR, the repertoire was profiled, and TCRdb retains in-frame clones only, with some absent. The sample records roughly 110,000 clones, roughly 90% being singletons. Sequenced: peripheral blood. The receptors were sampled from a man between 40 and 49 years old with active or convalescent COVID-19.

The chain couples TRBV28 to TRBJ1-1, with TRBD1 as a possible D gene (5 bases). Germline values: CDR1 MDHEN, CDR2 SYDVKM. V gave up 5 bases and J gave up 3 bases, with 16 bases separating them. This CDR3 region has 15 residues. CDR3 sequence reads: CASSRPEGRDTEAFF. The CDR3 nucleotides read TGTGCCAGCAGTCGACCGGAGGGGAGGGACACTGAAGCTTTCTTT.

This rearrangement joins TRBV28 to TRBJ2-7; D gene ambiguous. Germline-derived CDR1 and CDR2 are MDHEN and SYDVKM. The ends were cut back, 1 base at V and 2 bases at J, with 9 bases in the middle. This CDR3 contains 14 residues. CDR3 loop: CASSLSYSTYEQYF. CDR3 nucleotide sequence: TGTGCCAGCAGTTTATCTTACAGCACCTACGAGCAGTACTTC.

The chain recombines TRBV6-4 with TRBJ2-3; 10 positions agree with TRBD2. The CDR3 is 14 amino acids. The V and J ends lost 3 bases and 9 bases, in that order; junction bases with no gene match: 6. Per the germline V gene, CDR1 is MRHNA and CDR2 is SNTAGT. CDR3 nucleotides: TGTGCCAGCAGTGAGGCTAGCGGGGGTGCAACGCAGTATTTT. Translated, it gives CASSEASGGATQYF.

This rearrangement joins TRBV3-1 (or the pseudogene TRBV3-2) to TRBJ2-3; 7 nucleotides align to TRBD1. V lost 4 bases and J lost 2; bases outside the gene matches: 9. Germline CDR1 and CDR2: LGHDT and YNNKEL (reference sequence). The CDR3 sequence is 16 residues long. For the CDR3, the DNA is TGTGCCAGCAGCCCTCTCCAACAGGGGTCCACAGATACGCAGTATTTT. As protein: CASSPLQQGSTDTQYF.

V gene TRBV4-3 combines with J gene TRBJ2-1; 8 positions agree with TRBD2. This CDR3 region has 16 residues. Germline V CDR1 and CDR2: LGHNA, YSLEER. The trim removed 2 bases at V and 4 bases at J, leaving 7 bases unmatched. The CDR3 loop reads CASSQSPSGSYNEQFF. The CDR3 DNA reads as TGCGCCAGCAGCCAATCCCCTAGCGGGTCGTACAATGAGCAGTTCTTC.

The CDR3: CASSSVLTGELFF. For the CDR3, the DNA is TGTGCCAGCAGTTCCGTTCTCACCGGGGAGCTGTTTTTT. This rearrangement joins TRBV28 to TRBJ2-2; unclear D gene. The CDR3 runs 13 residues. Germline loops: CDR1 MDHEN, CDR2 SYDVKM. Trimming took 4 bases from V and 4 from J, leaving 7 bases between them.

The genes are TRBV9 and TRBJ1-2; 9 bases are shared with TRBD1. The germline V gene encodes CDR1 SGDLS and CDR2 YYNGEE. CDR3 length: 14 residues. V lost 3 bases, J lost 3 bases, and 3 bases stayed unmatched. The CDR3 DNA is TGTGCCAGCAGCGCCACAGGGGGCGACTATGGCTACACCTTC. Protein product: CASSATGGDYGYTF.

V is TRBV6-6 and J is TRBJ1-1; TRBD1 agrees at 9 bases. There are 15 residues in the CDR3. Germline V gene data show CDR1 as MNHNY and CDR2 as SVGAGI (reference sequence). V trimming: 6 bases; J trimming: 2 bases; junction bases outside the gene matches: 7. This CDR3 reads CASRDRDRANTEAFF. In DNA, the CDR3 is TGTGCCAGCAGGGACCGGGACAGGGCCAACACTGAAGCTTTCTTT.